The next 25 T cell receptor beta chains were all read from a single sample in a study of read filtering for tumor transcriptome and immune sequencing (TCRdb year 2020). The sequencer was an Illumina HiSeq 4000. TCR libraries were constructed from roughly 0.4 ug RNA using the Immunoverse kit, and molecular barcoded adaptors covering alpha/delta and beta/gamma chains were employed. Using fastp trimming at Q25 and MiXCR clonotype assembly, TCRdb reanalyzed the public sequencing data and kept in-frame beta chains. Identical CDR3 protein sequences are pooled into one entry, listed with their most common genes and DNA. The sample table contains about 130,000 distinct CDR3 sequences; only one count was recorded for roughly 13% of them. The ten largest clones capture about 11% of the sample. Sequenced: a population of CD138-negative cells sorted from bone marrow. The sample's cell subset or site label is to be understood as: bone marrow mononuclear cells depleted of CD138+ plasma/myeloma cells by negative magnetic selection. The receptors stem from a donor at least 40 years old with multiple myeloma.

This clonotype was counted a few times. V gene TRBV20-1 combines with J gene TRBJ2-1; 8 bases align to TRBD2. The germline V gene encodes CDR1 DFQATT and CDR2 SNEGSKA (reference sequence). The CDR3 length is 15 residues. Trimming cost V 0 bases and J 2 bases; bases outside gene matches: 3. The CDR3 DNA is TGCAGTGCTAGAGATTTCGGGGGGGCCTACAATGAGCAGTTCTTC. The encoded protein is CSARDFGGAYNEQFF.

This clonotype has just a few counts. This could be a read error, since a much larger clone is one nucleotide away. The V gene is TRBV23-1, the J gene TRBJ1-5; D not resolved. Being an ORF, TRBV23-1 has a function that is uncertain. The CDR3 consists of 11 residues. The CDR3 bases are TGCGCCAGCGGTCAAAATCAGCCCCAGCATTTT. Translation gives CASGQNQPQHF.

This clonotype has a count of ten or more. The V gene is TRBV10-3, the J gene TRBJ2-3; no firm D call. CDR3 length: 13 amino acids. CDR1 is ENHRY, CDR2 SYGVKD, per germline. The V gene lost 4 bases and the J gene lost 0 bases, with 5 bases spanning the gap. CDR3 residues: CAISVASTDTQYF. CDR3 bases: TGTGCCATCAGTGTTGCGAGCACAGATACGCAGTATTTT.

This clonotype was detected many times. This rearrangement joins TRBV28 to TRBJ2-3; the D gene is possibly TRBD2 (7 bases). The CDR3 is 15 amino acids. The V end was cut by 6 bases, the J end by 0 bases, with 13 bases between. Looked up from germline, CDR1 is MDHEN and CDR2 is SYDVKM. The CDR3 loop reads CASRGAGASTDTQYF. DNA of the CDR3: TGTGCCAGCAGAGGGGCGGGGGCTAGCACAGATACGCAGTATTTT.

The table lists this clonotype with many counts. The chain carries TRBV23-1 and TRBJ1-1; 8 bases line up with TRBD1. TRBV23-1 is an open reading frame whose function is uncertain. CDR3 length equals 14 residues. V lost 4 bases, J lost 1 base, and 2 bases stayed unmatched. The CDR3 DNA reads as TGCGCCAGCAGTCGGGACAGGCAGAACACTGAAGCTTTCTTT. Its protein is CASSRDRQNTEAFF.

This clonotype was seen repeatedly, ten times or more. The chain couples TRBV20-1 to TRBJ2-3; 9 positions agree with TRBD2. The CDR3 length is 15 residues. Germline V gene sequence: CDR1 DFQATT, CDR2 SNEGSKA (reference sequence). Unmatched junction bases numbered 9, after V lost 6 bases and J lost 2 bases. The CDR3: CSATTGGGATDTQYF. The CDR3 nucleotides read TGCAGTGCCACGACCGGCGGGGGGGCCACAGATACGCAGTATTTT.

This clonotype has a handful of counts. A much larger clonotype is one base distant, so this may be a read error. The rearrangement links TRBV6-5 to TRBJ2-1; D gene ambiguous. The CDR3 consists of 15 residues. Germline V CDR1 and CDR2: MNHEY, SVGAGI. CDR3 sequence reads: CASSFDLFSYNAQFF. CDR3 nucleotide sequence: TGTGCCAGCAGTTTTGACCTATTCTCCTACAATGCGCAGTTCTTC.

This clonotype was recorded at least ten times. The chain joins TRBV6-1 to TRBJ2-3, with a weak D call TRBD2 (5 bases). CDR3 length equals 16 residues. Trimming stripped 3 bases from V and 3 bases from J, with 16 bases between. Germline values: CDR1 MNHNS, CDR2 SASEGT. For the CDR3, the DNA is TGTGCCAGCAGTGAGGTGGGCAACGGGGTAACAGATACGCAGTATTTT. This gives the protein CASSEVGNGVTDTQYF.

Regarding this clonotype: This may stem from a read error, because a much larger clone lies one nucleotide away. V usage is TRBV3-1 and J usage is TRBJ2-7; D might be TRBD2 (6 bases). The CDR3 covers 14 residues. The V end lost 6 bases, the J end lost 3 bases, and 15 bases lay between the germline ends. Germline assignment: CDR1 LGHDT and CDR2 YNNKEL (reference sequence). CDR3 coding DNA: TGTGCCAGCAGTCGACTAGAGGCTCGCTACGAGCAGTACTTC. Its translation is CASSRLEARYEQYF.

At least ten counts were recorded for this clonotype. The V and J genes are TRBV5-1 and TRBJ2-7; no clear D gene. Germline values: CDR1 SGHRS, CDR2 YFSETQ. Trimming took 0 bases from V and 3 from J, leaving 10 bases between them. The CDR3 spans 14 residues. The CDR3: CASSLVLGNYEQYF. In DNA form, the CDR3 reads TGCGCCAGCAGCTTGGTTCTGGGAAACTACGAGCAGTACTTC. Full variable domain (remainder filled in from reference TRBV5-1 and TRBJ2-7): KAGVTQTPRYLIKTRGQQVTLSCSPISGHRSVSWYQQTPGQGLQFLFEYFSETQRNKGNFPGRFSGRQFSNSRSEMNVSTLELGDSALYLCASSLVLGNYEQYFGPGTRLTVT.

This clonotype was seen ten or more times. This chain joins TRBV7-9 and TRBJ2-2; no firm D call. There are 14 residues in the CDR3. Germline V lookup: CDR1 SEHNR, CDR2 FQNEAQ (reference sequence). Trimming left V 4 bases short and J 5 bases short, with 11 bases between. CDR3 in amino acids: CASSSDMKTGELFF. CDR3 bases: TGTGCCAGCAGCTCGGATATGAAGACCGGGGAGCTGTTTTTT.

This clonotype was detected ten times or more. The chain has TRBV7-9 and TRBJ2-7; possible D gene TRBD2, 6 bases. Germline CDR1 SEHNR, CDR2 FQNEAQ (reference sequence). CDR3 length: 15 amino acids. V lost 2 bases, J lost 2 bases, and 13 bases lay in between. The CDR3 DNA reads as TGTGCCAGCAGCTTATTAACCGGGAGCGCCTACGAGCAGTACTTC. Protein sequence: CASSLLTGSAYEQYF.

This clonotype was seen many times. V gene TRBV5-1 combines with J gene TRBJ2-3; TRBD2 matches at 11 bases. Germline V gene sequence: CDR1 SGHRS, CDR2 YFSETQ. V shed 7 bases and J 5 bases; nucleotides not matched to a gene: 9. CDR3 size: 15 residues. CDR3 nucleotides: TGCGCCAGCCGACCAACTAGCGGGGGAAAAGATACGCAGTATTTT. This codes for CASRPTSGGKDTQYF.

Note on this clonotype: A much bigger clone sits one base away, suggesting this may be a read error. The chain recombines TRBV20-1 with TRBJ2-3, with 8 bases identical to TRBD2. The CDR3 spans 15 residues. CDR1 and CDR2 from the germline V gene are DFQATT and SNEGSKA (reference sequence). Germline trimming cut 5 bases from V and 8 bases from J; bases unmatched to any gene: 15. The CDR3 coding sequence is TGCAGTGCTGGCCCCCGCCCAGCGGGGGTCGGTACGCAGTATTTT. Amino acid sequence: CSAGPRPAGVGTQYF.

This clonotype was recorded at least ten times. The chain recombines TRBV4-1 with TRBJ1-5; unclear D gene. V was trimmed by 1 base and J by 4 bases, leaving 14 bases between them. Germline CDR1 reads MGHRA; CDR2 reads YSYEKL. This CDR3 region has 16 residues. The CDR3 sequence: CASSQGGSTLNQPQHF. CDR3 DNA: TGCGCCAGCAGCCAAGGGGGATCGACCCTTAATCAGCCCCAGCATTTT.

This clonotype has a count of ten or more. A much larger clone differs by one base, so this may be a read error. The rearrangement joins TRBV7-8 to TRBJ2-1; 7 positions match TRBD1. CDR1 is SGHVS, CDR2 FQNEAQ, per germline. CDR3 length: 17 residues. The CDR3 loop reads CASGLKVGQGVLNEQFF. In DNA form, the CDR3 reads TGTGCCAGCGGCTTGAAAGTGGGCCAGGGGGTTTTGAATGAGCAGTTCTTC.

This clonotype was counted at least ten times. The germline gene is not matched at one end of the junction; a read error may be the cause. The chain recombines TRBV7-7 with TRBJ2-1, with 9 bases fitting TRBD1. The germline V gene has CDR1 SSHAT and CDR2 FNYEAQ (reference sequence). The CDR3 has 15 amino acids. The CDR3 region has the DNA TGTGCTAGCAGCTCCGGGACAGGGAGATCGTATGAGCAGTTCTTC. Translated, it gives CASSSGTGRSYEQFF.

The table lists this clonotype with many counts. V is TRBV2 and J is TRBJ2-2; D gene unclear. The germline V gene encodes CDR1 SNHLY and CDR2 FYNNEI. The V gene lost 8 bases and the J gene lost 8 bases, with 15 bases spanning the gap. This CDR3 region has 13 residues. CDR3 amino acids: CASGARLEGELFF. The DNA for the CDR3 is TGTGCCAGCGGAGCCCGGCTAGAGGGGGAGCTGTTTTTT.

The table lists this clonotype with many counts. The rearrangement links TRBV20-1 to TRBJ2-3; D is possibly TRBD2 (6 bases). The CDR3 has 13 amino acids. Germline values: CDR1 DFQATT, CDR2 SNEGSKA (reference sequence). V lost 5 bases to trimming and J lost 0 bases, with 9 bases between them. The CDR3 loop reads CSARRESTDTQYF. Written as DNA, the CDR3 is TGCAGTGCTCGGCGGGAAAGCACAGATACGCAGTATTTT.

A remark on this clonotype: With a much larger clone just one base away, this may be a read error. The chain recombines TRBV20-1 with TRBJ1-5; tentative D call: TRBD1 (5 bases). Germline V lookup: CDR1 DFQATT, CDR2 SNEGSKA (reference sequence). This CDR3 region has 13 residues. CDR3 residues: CSVGGKGYQPQRF. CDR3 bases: TGCAGTGTGGGGGGGAAGGGGTATCAGCCCCAGCGTTTT.

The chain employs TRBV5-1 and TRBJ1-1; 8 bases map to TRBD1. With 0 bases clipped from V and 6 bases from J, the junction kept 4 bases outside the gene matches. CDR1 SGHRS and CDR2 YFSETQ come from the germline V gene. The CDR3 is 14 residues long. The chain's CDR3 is CASSLGQGASEAFF. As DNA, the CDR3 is TGCGCCAGCAGCTTGGGCCAGGGGGCCTCTGAAGCTTTCTTT.

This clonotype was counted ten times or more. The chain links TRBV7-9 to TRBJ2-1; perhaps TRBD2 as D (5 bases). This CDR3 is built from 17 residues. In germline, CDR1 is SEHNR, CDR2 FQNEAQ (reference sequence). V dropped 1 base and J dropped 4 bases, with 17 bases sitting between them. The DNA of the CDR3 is TGTGCCAGCAGCTTAGTTTACGGAAACGGGAAATACAATGAGCAGTTCTTC. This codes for CASSLVYGNGKYNEQFF.

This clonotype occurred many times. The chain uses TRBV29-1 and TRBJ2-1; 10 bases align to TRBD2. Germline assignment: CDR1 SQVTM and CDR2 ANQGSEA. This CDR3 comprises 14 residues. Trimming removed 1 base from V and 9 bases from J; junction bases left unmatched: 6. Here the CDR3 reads CSVEGTSGTREQFF. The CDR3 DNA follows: TGCAGCGTTGAAGGGACTAGCGGAACGCGTGAGCAGTTCTTC.

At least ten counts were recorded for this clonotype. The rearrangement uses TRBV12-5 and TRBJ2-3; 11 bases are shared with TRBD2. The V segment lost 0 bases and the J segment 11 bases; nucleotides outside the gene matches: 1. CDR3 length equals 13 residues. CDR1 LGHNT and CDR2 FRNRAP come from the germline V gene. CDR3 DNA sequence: TGTGCTAGTGGTTTGGTAGGACTAGCGGGGCAGTATTTT. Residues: CASGLVGLAGQYF.

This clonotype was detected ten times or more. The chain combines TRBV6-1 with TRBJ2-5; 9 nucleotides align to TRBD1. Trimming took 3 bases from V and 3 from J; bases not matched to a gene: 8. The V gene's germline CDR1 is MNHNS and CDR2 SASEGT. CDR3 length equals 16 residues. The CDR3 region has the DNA TGTGCCAGCAGTGATGGGACAGGGAGGAGGGAAGAGACCCAGTACTTC. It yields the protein CASSDGTGRREETQYF.